Given below is one TCR beta chain in context. The sample comes from a study of blood T cell repertoires in COVID-19. Assay: immunoSEQ multiplex PCR; the TCRdb copy retains only in-frame clones and omits some. The repertoire consists of some 400,000 clones, with over 75% occurring once and the leading ten covering 2.3%. The V gene's germline CDR1 is GTSNPN and CDR2 SVGIG (reference sequence). The V end lost 0 bases, the J end lost 11 bases, and 11 bases lay between the germline ends. This CDR3 is 11 amino acids long. The sequencing sample was made of peripheral blood. The receptor's source is a woman in her sixties or seventies with COVID-19, enrolled during active disease. The rearrangement joins TRBV30 to TRBJ2-7; no definite D call. CDR3 in DNA: TGTGCCTGGAGTGTACAAGGAAGCGAGTACTTC. This translates into CAWSVQGSEYF. The complete variable domain, with remaining parts taken from reference TRBV30 and TRBJ2-7, reads SQTIHQWPATLVQPVGSPLSLECTVEGTSNPNLYWYRQAAGRGLQLLFYSVGIGQISSEVPQNLSASRPQDRQFILSSKKLLLSDSGFYLCAWSVQGSEYFGPGTRLTVT.